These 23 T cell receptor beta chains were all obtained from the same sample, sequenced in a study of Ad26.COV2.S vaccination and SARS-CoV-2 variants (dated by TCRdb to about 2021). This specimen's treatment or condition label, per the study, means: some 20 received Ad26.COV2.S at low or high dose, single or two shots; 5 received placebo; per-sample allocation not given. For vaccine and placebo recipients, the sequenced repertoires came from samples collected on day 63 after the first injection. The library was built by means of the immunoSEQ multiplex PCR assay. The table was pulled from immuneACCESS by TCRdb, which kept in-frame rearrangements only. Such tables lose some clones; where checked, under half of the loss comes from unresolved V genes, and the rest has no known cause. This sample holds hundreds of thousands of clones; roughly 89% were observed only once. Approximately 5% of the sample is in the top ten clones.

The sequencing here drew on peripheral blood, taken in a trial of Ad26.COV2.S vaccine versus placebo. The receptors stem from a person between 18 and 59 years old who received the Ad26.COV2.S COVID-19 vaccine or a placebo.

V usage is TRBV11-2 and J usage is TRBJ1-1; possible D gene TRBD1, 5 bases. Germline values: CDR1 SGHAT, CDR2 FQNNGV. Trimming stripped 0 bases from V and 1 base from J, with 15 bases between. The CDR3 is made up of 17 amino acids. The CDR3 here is CASSLDLGGTKNTEAFF. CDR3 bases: TGTGCCAGCAGCTTAGATTTGGGAGGGACGAAGAACACTGAAGCTTTCTTT.

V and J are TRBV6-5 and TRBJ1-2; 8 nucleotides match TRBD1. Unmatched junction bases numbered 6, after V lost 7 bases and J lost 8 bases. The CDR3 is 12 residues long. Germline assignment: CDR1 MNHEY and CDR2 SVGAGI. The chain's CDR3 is CASMTGVLGYTF. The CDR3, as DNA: TGTGCCAGCATGACAGGGGTTCTCGGCTACACCTTC.

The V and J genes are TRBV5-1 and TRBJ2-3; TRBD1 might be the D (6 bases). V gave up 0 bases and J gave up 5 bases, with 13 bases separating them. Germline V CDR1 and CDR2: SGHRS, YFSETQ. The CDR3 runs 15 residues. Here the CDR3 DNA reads TGCGCCAGCAGCTTGGCGGCAGGGGCGGGAGATACGCAGTATTTT. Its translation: CASSLAAGAGDTQYF.

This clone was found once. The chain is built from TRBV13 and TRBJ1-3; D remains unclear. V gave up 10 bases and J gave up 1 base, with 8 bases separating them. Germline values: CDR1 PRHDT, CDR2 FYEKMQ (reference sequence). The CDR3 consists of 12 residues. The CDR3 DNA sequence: TGTGCCAACCCACCGTCTGGAAACACCATATATTTT. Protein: CANPPSGNTIYF. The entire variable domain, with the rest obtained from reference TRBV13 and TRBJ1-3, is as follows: AAGVIQSPRHLIKEKRETATLKCYPIPRHDTVYWYQQGPGQDPQFLISFYEKMQSDKGSIPDRFSAQQFSDYHSELNMSSLELGDSALYFCANPPSGNTIYFGEGSWLTVV.

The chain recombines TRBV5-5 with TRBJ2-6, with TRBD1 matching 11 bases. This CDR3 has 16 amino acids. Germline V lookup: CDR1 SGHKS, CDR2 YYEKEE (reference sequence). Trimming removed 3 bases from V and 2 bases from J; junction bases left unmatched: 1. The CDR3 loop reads CASSWTGGAGANVLTF. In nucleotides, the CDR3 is TGTGCCAGCAGCTGGACAGGGGGCGCTGGGGCCAACGTCCTGACTTTC.

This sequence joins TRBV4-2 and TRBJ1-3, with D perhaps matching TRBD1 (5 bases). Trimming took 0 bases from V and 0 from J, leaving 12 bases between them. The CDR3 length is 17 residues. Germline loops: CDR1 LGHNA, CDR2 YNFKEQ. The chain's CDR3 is CASSQDRLGDSGNTIYF. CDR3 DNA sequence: TGTGCCAGCAGCCAAGATCGACTGGGGGACTCTGGAAACACCATATATTTT.

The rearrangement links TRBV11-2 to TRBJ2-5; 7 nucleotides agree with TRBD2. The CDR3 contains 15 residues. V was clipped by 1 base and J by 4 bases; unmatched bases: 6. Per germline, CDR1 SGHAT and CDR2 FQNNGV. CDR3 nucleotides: TGTGCCAGCAGCTTAGCCGTGGGGGGGTCAGAGACCCAGTACTTC. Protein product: CASSLAVGGSETQYF.

The CDR3 here is CASSQREGGDIQYF. CDR3 sequence (DNA): TGCGCCAGCAGCCAGAGGGAAGGCGGGGACATTCAGTACTTC. The chain couples TRBV4-1 to TRBJ2-4; possibly TRBD2 for D (6 bases). This CDR3 has 14 amino acids. V was clipped by 3 bases and J by 8 bases, with 14 bases between them. Germline assignment: CDR1 MGHRA and CDR2 YSYEKL.

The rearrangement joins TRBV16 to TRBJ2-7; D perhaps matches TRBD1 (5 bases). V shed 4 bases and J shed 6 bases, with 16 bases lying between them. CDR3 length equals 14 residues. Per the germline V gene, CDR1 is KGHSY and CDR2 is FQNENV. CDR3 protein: CASSLNPGLGEQYF. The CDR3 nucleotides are TGTGCCAGCAGCCTAAATCCAGGGCTCGGCGAGCAGTACTTC.

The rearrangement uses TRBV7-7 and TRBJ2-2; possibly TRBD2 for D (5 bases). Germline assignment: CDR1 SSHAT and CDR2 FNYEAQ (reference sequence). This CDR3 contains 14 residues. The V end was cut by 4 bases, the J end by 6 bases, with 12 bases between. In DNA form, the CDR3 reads TGTGCCAGCAGCTCGCGTCGGGGAGCCGGGGAGCTGTTTTTT. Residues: CASSSRRGAGELFF. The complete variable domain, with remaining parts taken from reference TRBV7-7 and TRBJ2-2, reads GAGVSQSPRYKVTKRGQDVTLRCDPISSHATLYWYQQALGQGPEFLTYFNYEAQPDKSGLPSDRFSAERPEGSISTLTIQRTEQRDSAMYRCASSSRRGAGELFFGEGSRLTVL.

The CDR3 nucleotides read TGTGCCAGCAGCTTGACTAGCGGGAGGGAATACGAGCAGTACTTC. This sequence encodes CASSLTSGREYEQYF. This rearrangement joins TRBV7-8 to TRBJ2-7, with 14 bases fitting TRBD2. Losses at the gene ends were 3 bases for V and 4 bases for J; bases not matched to a gene: 2. Germline V lookup: CDR1 SGHVS, CDR2 FQNEAQ. This CDR3 is 15 amino acids long.

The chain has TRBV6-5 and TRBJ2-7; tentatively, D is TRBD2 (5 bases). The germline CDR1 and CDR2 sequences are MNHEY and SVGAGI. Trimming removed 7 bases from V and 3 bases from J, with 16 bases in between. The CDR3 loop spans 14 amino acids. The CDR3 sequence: CASTDGGGLYEQYF. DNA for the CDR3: TGTGCCAGCACCGACGGCGGAGGTCTCTACGAGCAGTACTTC.

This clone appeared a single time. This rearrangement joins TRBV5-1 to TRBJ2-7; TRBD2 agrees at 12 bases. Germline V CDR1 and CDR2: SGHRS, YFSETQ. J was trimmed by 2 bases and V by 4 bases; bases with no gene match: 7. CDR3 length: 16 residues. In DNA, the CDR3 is TGCGCCAGCAGCCTCCGACTAGCGGGGGTTCCCTACGAGCAGTACTTC. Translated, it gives CASSLRLAGVPYEQYF.

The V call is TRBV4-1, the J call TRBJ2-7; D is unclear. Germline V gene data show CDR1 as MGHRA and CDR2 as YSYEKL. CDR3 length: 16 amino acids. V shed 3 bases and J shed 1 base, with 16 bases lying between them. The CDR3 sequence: CASSQKVTDGSYEQYF. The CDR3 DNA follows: TGCGCCAGCAGCCAGAAAGTAACGGACGGTTCCTACGAGCAGTACTTC.

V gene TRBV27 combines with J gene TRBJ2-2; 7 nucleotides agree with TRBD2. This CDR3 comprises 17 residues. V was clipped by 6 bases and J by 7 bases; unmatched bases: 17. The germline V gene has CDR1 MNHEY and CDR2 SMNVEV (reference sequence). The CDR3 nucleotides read TGTGCCAGCAGGCCTGCACGGGAGGCTACCCTTATCGGGGAGCTGTTTTTT. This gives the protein CASRPAREATLIGELFF.

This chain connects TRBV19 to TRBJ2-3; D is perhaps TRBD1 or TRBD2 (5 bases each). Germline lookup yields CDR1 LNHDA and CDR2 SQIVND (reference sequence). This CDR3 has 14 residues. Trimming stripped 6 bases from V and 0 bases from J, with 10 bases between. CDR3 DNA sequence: TGTGCCAGTAGAAGCCGGGACAGCACAGATACGCAGTATTTT. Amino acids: CASRSRDSTDTQYF.

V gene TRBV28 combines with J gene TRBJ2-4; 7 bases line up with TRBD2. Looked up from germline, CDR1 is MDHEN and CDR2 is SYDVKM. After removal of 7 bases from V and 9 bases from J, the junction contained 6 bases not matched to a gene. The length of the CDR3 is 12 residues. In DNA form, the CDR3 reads TGTGCCAGCATGGGGGGGGGTCCCATTCAGTACTTC. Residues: CASMGGGPIQYF.

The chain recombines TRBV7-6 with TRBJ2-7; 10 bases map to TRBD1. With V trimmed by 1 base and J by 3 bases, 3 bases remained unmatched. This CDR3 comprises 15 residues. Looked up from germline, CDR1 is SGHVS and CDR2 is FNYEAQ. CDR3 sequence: CASSLDDRGLYEQYF. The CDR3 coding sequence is TGTGCCAGCAGCTTAGATGACAGGGGGCTCTACGAGCAGTACTTC.

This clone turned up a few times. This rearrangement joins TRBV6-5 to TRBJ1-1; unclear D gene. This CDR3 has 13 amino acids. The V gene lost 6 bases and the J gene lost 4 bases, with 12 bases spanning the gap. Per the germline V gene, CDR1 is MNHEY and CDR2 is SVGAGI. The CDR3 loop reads CASSRAPTTEAFF. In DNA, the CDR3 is TGTGCCAGCAGCCGGGCACCGACCACTGAAGCTTTCTTT.

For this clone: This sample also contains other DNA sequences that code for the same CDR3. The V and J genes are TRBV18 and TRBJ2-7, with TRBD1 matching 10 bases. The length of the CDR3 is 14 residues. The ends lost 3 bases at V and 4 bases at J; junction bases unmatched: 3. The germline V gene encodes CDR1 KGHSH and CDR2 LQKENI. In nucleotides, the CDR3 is TGTGCCAGCTCACCGGGACAGGGGTCGTACGAGCAGTACTTC. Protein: CASSPGQGSYEQYF.

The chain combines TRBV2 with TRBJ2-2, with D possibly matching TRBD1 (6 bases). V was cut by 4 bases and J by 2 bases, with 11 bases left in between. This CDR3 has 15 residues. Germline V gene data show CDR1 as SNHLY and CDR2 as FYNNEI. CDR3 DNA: TGTGCCAGCAGTGGTAACAGGGTTAACACCGGGGAGCTGTTTTTT. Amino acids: CASSGNRVNTGELFF.

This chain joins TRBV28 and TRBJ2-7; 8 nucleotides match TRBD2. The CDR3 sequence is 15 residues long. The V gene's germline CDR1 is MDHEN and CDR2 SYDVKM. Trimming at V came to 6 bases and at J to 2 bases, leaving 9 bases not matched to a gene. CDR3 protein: CASSPSTAGAYEQYF. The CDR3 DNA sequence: TGTGCCAGCAGCCCGTCAACAGCGGGAGCCTACGAGCAGTACTTC.

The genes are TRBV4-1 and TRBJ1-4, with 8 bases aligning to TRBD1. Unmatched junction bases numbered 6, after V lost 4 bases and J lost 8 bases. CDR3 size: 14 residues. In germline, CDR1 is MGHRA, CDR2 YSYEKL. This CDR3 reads CASSRGQGGEKLFF. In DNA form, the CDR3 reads TGCGCCAGCAGCCGAGGACAGGGCGGGGAAAAACTGTTTTTT.